This is a list of T cell receptor beta chains from one sample in a study of control samples from healthy donors and cancer patients. Here immunoSEQ multiplex PCR was the method, and the copy in TCRdb shows in-frame clones only, minus some. The table lists approximately 58,000 clones, more than 75% of them singletons. What was sequenced was PBMCs. The source of these receptors is an older woman with lung cancer. Both conserved end residues are part of each CDR3. D genes are given only for firm matches. Clone size, where shown, is once, few, many, or a class for clones that have expanded.

size	D	J	V	CDR3	DNA
-	-	TRBJ2-1	TRBV2	CASNPDGGRSNEQFF	TGTGCCAGCAATCCCGATGGGGGGCGAAGCAATGAGCAGTTCTTC
-	TRBD1	TRBJ1-6	TRBV2	CASSGTGTSYNSPLHF	TGTGCCAGCAGTGGGACAGGGACCTCCTATAATTCACCCCTCCACTTT
-	-	TRBJ1-5	TRBV12-5	CASGLPTEPQPQHF	TGTGCTAGTGGTCTGCCGACAGAGCCTCAGCCCCAGCATTTT
-	-	TRBJ2-5	TRBV5-1	CASTPLTANQETQYF	TGCGCCAGCACCCCCCTGACAGCAAACCAAGAGACCCAGTACTTC
once	-	TRBJ1-2	TRBV20-1	CSAGTDYGYTF	TGCAGTGCGGGGACGGACTATGGCTACACCTTC
few	-	TRBJ2-1	TRBV4-2	CASSDPGVAYNEQFF	TGTGCCAGCAGCGACCCTGGAGTCGCCTACAATGAGCAGTTCTTC
-	TRBD2	TRBJ2-2	TRBV27	CASKRTSGSTGELFF	TGTGCCAGCAAGAGGACTAGCGGGAGCACCGGGGAGCTGTTTTTT
-	TRBD1	TRBJ1-1	TRBV13	CASSFLRGLRGDTEAFF	TGTGCCAGCAGCTTTCTCAGGGGGCTCCGAGGGGACACTGAAGCTTTCTTT
-	-	TRBJ1-2	TRBV5-1	CASSLSMQDGYTF	TGCGCCAGCAGCTTAAGTATGCAGGATGGCTACACCTTC
-	TRBD1	TRBJ2-5	TRBV27	CASRPTGGETQYF	TGTGCCAGCAGACCGACAGGGGGGGAGACCCAGTACTTC
-	-	TRBJ1-1	TRBV6-1	CASSESWANTEAFF	TGTGCCAGCAGTGAATCCTGGGCGAACACTGAAGCTTTCTTT
-	-	TRBJ2-7	TRBV9	CASSVDRDWTEQYF	TGTGCCAGCAGCGTAGACCGGGACTGGACCGAGCAGTACTTC
few	TRBD1	TRBJ2-3	TRBV6-6	CASGRQGRGVGDTQYF	TGTGCCAGCGGGCGACAGGGAAGAGGGGTTGGAGATACGCAGTATTTT
-	-	TRBJ1-5	TRBV6-2/TRBV6-3	CASSWGRVSNQPQHF	TGTGCCAGCAGTTGGGGCCGGGTATCAAATCAGCCCCAGCATTTT
once	TRBD1	TRBJ1-1	TRBV28	CASSHDRAGPSTEAFF	TGTGCCAGCAGTCATGACAGGGCAGGGCCATCCACTGAAGCTTTCTTT
-	-	TRBJ1-3	TRBV3-1/TRBV3-2	CASSPDGRGGNTIYF	TGTGCCAGCAGCCCGGACGGAAGAGGAGGAAACACCATATATTTT
-	-	TRBJ1-1	TRBV7-9	CASSLPRGEDTEAFF	TGTGCCAGCAGCTTACCCAGGGGAGAGGACACTGAAGCTTTCTTT
-	TRBD2	TRBJ2-1	TRBV5-6	CASSSEGRVTYNEQFF	TGTGCCAGCAGCTCGGAGGGGAGGGTTACCTACAATGAGCAGTTCTTC
-	-	TRBJ2-1	TRBV5-1	CASRDGLVYNEQFF	TGCGCCAGCAGAGACGGGCTAGTATACAATGAGCAGTTCTTC
-	-	TRBJ1-2	TRBV30	CAWSAQGNYGYTF	TGTGCCTGGAGTGCTCAGGGAAACTATGGCTACACCTTC
-	-	TRBJ2-1	TRBV3-1/TRBV3-2	CASSQEGGGTDEQFF	TGTGCCAGCAGCCAAGAGGGCGGAGGGACAGATGAGCAGTTCTTC
few	-	TRBJ1-1	TRBV6-5	CASSFEGDTEAFF	TGTGCCAGCAGTTTCGAGGGCGACACTGAAGCTTTCTTT
-	TRBD2	TRBJ2-3	TRBV2	CASATLAGGDTQYF	TGTGCCAGCGCCACCCTAGCGGGAGGAGATACGCAGTATTTT
few	-	TRBJ1-6	TRBV5-8	CASSWGRRGNSPLHF	TGTGCCAGCAGCTGGGGACGGAGGGGAAATTCACCCCTCCACTTT
-	-	TRBJ1-5	TRBV5-1	CASSLDSNQPQHF	TGCGCCAGCAGCTTGGATAGCAATCAGCCCCAGCATTTT
-	-	TRBJ1-2	TRBV9	CASSGGTNLNYGYTF	TGTGCCAGCAGCGGGGGGACAAACCTGAACTATGGCTACACCTTC